The T cell receptor beta chain under discussion was sequenced for a study of response to subunit inactivated influenza vaccine. TCRdb recomputed calls from the RT-PCR reads with MiXCR, one row per CDR3 protein. The sample gives more than 600,000 distinct CDR3 sequences, about a fifth of which show up once; roughly a tenth is in the top ten. Findings of the study overall: Few new T cells, the authors suggested, are recruited by each seasonal influenza vaccination.

The table lists this clonotype with a few counts. Its specificity is unknown. This receptor was identified in a man in his fifties who received an inactivated influenza vaccine. The sample here was PBMCs from blood, taken 4 to 6 days after vaccination.

The DNA for the CDR3 is TGCAGCGTTGACGGCCAGGGTAGTAATGAGCAGTTCTTC. Residues: CSVDGQGSNEQFF. This sequence joins TRBV29-1 and TRBJ2-1, with D maybe TRBD1 (5 bases). In germline, CDR1 is SQVTM, CDR2 ANQGSEA. V was shortened by 3 bases and J by 7 bases, with 13 bases between the two germline ends. The CDR3 consists of 13 residues.